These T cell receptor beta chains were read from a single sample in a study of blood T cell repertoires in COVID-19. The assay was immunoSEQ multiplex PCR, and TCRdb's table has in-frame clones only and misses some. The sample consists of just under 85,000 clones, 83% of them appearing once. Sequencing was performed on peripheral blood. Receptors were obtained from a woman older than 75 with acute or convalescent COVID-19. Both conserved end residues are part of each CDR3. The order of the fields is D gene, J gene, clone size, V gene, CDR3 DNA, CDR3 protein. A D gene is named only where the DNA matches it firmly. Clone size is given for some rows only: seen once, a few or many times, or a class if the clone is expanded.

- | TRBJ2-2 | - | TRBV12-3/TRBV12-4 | TGTGCCAGCAGTCAGAACACCGGGGAGCTGTTTTTT | CASSQNTGELFF
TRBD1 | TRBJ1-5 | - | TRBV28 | TGTGCCAGCACCCCTGTACAGGGGGGCAATCAGCCCCAGCATTTT | CASTPVQGGNQPQHF
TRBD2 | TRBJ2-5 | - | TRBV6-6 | TGTGCCAGCAGTCAACTCGCTCCGGGACTAGCGGGAGTTGTGGAGACCCAGTACTTC | CASSQLAPGLAGVVETQYF
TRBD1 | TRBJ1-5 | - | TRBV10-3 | TGTGCCACCGGACAGGGTATCAATCAGCCCCAGCATTTT | CATGQGINQPQHF
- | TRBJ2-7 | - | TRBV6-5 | TGTGCCAGCAGTTACGCGGGGGAGCAGTACTTC | CASSYAGEQYF
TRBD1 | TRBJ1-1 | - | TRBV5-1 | TGCGCCAGCAGCTTGGTTGGGACAGATCCTCCCACTGAAGCTTTCTTT | CASSLVGTDPPTEAFF
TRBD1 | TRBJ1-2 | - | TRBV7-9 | TGTGCCAGCAGCTTAAGACAGGGGCGTTTGGGCTACACCTTC | CASSLRQGRLGYTF
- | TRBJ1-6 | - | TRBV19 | TGTGCCAGTAGCAAGGGGCTTAATTCACCCCTCCACTTT | CASSKGLNSPLHF
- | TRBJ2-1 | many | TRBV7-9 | TGTGCCAGCAGCGACCGACTAGTAGGCTACAATGAGCAGTTCTTC | CASSDRLVGYNEQFF
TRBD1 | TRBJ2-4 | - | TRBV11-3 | TGTGCCAGCAGCTTAGAGACAGGGTTCGGGCAAAACATTCAGTACTTC | CASSLETGFGQNIQYF
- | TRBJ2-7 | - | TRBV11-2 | TGTGCCAGCAGCTTAGATGCCGGGGACTACGAGCAGTACTTC | CASSLDAGDYEQYF
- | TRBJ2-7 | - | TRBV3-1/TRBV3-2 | TGTGCCAGCAGCCAAGGAGGGGCGGGAAGGTACTTC | CASSQGGAGRYF
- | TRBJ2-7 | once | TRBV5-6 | TGTGCCAGCAGCTCGGGTCGCGCCTACGAGCAGTACTTC | CASSSGRAYEQYF
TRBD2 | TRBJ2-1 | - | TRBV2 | TGTGCCAGCAGTACTAGCGGGAGTGAATACAATGAGCAGTTCTTC | CASSTSGSEYNEQFF
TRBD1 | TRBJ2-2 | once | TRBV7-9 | TGTGCCAGCAGCCGTCGCCGGACAGGGCGGTCCGCGAACACCGGGGAGCTGTTTTTT | CASSRRRTGRSANTGELFF
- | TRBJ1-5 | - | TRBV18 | TGTGCCAGCTCACCACCAGGGACAACGGGGCAGCCCCAGCATTTT | CASSPPGTTGQPQHF
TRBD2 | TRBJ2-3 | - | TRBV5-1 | TGCGCCAGCAACCCGACTAGCGGCACAGATACGCAGTATTTT | CASNPTSGTDTQYF
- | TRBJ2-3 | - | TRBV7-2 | TGTGCCAGCAGCTTAGCACCGGCTGTAAGGGGAGATACGCAGTATTTT | CASSLAPAVRGDTQYF
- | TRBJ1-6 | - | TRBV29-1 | TGCAGCGTTGCAACAGGGTCGGGTTCACCCCTCCACTTT | CSVATGSGSPLHF